The 30 T cell receptor beta chains below were found in one sample sequenced in a study of T cells in localized non-small cell lung cancer. Clones were read by immunoSEQ multiplex PCR, and TCRdb kept only the in-frame ones, dropping some. The sample yields approximately 11,000 clones, less than 35% seen once. The sequenced sample was lung tumor tissue, obtained before any cancer treatment. These receptor sequences come from a man between 40 and 70 years old with stage I lung adenocarcinoma.

This clone came up a few times. The chain uses TRBV6-8 and TRBJ1-2, with D perhaps matching TRBD1 (6 bases). Looked up from germline, CDR1 is MNHGY and CDR2 is SAAAGT. This CDR3 is built from 14 residues. Trimming removed 5 bases at V and 6 bases at J, with 16 bases between. CDR3 protein: CASSARTAPDGYTF. The CDR3 nucleotides are TGTGCCAGCAGTGCGCGGACAGCCCCCGATGGCTACACCTTC.

V gene TRBV15 combines with J gene TRBJ1-1, with D uncertain. Germline values: CDR1 LNHNV, CDR2 YYDKDF (reference sequence). The CDR3 consists of 15 residues. V was pared by 1 base and J by 2 bases, with 11 bases between. The CDR3 protein is CATSRVAGPNTEAFF. DNA for the CDR3: TGTGCCACCAGCAGAGTCGCGGGCCCCAACACTGAAGCTTTCTTT.

This sequence joins TRBV11-3 and TRBJ2-6; D is uncertain. This CDR3 contains 16 residues. Germline-derived CDR1 and CDR2 are SGHNT and YENEEA. Trimming removed 3 bases from V and 0 bases from J, with 9 bases in between. CDR3 nucleotides: TGTGCCAGCAGCTTCGGCCCGGGCTCTGGGGCCAACGTCCTGACTTTC. Protein sequence: CASSFGPGSGANVLTF.

A few counts support this clone. V gene TRBV11-3 combines with J gene TRBJ1-1; no clear D gene. The CDR3 has 14 residues. V was clipped by 5 bases and J by 12 bases, with 22 bases between them. Germline V gene sequence: CDR1 SGHNT, CDR2 YENEEA. DNA for the CDR3: TGTGCCAGCAGCGCAGACGCCGTCCAGCCGAAGCCTTTCTTT. Protein: CASSADAVQPKPFF.

This clone was detected a few times. V is TRBV9 and J is TRBJ1-2; 7 nucleotides match TRBD1. This CDR3 comprises 12 residues. Germline V gene lookup returns CDR1 SGDLS and CDR2 YYNGEE. The V and J ends lost 6 bases and 5 bases, in that order; junction bases with no gene match: 4. The CDR3 DNA reads TGTGCCAGCACCCTGGGACAGTATGGCTACACCTTC. Protein product: CASTLGQYGYTF.

This clone is a singleton in its sample. V and J are TRBV5-1 and TRBJ2-7; D is undetermined. V was cut by 0 bases and J by 2 bases, with 12 bases left in between. The CDR3 sequence is 15 residues long. The germline V gene has CDR1 SGHRS and CDR2 YFSETQ. CDR3 residues: CASSLALGGAYEQYF. CDR3 nucleotides: TGCGCCAGCAGCTTGGCCCTAGGCGGAGCCTACGAGCAGTACTTC.

This clone was seen repeatedly, ten times or more. The chain uses TRBV11-3 and TRBJ2-5, with TRBD1 identical over 7 bases. The junction had 6 bases not matched to a gene; V was cut back by 3 bases and J by 2 bases. CDR1 SGHNT and CDR2 YENEEA come from the germline V gene. The CDR3 has 15 amino acids. The CDR3 coding sequence is TGTGCCAGCAGCTTGGCCCCGACAGGGCAAGAGACCCAGTACTTC. Protein: CASSLAPTGQETQYF.

This clone was counted a few times. CDR3 sequence (DNA): TGTGCCAGCAGTGAGCCGGGACAGGGGAACACTGAAGCTTTCTTT. Translated: CASSEPGQGNTEAFF. The chain has TRBV6-8 and TRBJ1-1, with TRBD1 identical over 9 bases. Looked up from germline, CDR1 is MNHGY and CDR2 is SAAAGT. The V gene end was trimmed by 5 bases and the J gene end by 1 base; junction bases not matched to a gene: 5. There are 15 residues in the CDR3.

This rearrangement joins TRBV19 to TRBJ2-3; tentatively, D is TRBD2 (5 bases). This CDR3 comprises 17 residues. V lost 3 bases, J lost 3 bases, and 19 bases lay in between. CDR1 is LNHDA and CDR2 is SQIVND in the germline V gene (reference sequence). The CDR3 sequence is CASSIADPRGWTDTQYF. DNA for the CDR3: TGTGCCAGTAGTATCGCCGACCCACGGGGTTGGACAGATACGCAGTATTTT. Together with reference TRBV19 and TRBJ2-3, the CDR3 gives the full variable domain: DGGITQSPKYLFRKEGQNVTLSCEQNLNHDAMYWYRQDPGQGLRLIYYSQIVNDFQKGDIAEGYSVSREKKESFPLTVTSAQKNPTAFYLCASSIADPRGWTDTQYFGPGTRLTVL.

This clone was counted a few times. The chain employs TRBV12-5 and TRBJ1-1; 8 bases agree with TRBD1. The CDR3 runs 15 residues. Germline V gene data show CDR1 as LGHNT and CDR2 as FRNRAP. Trimming took 5 bases from V and 3 from J; bases not matched to a gene: 8. CDR3 in amino acids: CASGKRQGPDTEAFF. CDR3 DNA: TGTGCTAGTGGTAAACGACAGGGGCCGGACACTGAAGCTTTCTTT.

This chain joins TRBV11-3 and TRBJ1-5; D is undetermined. CDR1 and CDR2 from the germline V gene are SGHNT and YENEEA. The CDR3 runs to 15 residues. Deletions cut 5 bases from V and 4 bases from J, with 15 bases between. Here the CDR3 reads CASSPAGSQNQPQHF. The DNA of the CDR3 is TGTGCCAGCAGCCCCGCCGGGTCGCAAAATCAGCCCCAGCATTTT.

The rearrangement joins TRBV11-3 to TRBJ1-6, with 10 nucleotides matching TRBD1. V shed 5 bases, J shed 5 bases, and the junction held 6 bases outside the gene matches. CDR3 size: 16 residues. Germline lookup yields CDR1 SGHNT and CDR2 YENEEA. The CDR3 here is CASSLTGTGDNSPLHF. As DNA, the CDR3 is TGTGCCAGCAGCCTAACCGGGACAGGGGATAATTCACCCCTCCACTTT.

The chain couples TRBV18 to TRBJ1-5; D not resolved. CDR3 size: 16 residues. Trimming left V 6 bases short and J 0 bases short, with 15 bases between. Germline V gene data show CDR1 as KGHSH and CDR2 as LQKENI. The CDR3 DNA sequence: TGTGCCAGCTCGGCCGGGCGGGCGGGTAGCAATCAGCCCCAGCATTTT. It yields the protein CASSAGRAGSNQPQHF.

This chain links TRBV9 with TRBJ2-7; no clear D. V was cut by 5 bases and J by 4 bases, with 10 bases left in between. Germline loops: CDR1 SGDLS, CDR2 YYNGEE. The CDR3 totals 12 residues. The CDR3 is CASSGDRYEQYF. Here the CDR3 DNA reads TGTGCCAGCAGTGGGGATCGGTACGAGCAGTACTTC.

V usage is TRBV6-8 and J usage is TRBJ1-4; TRBD1 matches at 7 bases. Germline lookup yields CDR1 MNHGY and CDR2 SAAAGT. Trimming at V came to 10 bases and at J to 7 bases, leaving 9 bases not matched to a gene. The CDR3 extends over 13 amino acids. The chain's CDR3 is CATQTGMGEKLFF. CDR3 in DNA: TGTGCCACCCAGACAGGGATGGGTGAAAAACTGTTTTTT.

This clone is classed as large (0.1 to 1%). The chain carries TRBV6-8 and TRBJ2-7; D may be TRBD1 (6 bases). The CDR3 loop spans 17 amino acids. The germline V gene encodes CDR1 MNHGY and CDR2 SAAAGT. V was trimmed by 6 bases and J by 3 bases, leaving 24 bases between them. The chain's CDR3 is CASRRQVSLLGHYEQYF. As DNA, the CDR3 is TGTGCCAGCAGGAGACAGGTGAGTCTATTGGGACACTACGAGCAGTACTTC.

This clone has only one observation. The J gene is TRBJ2-2, the V gene TRBV10-2; tentative D call: TRBD2 (6 bases). Between the trimmed V and J ends, which lost 5 bases and 7 bases, there was a span of 8 bases. Germline V gene data show CDR1 as WSHSY and CDR2 as SAAADI. The CDR3 length is 12 residues. CDR3 sequence: CASSQGLGELFF. The CDR3 DNA sequence: TGCGCCAGCAGTCAGGGACTCGGGGAGCTGTTTTTT.

The chain combines TRBV19 with TRBJ1-1; TRBD1 might be the D (6 bases). The germline V and J ends were trimmed by 4 bases and 1 base, with 13 bases remaining between them. This CDR3 contains 15 residues. The V gene's germline CDR1 is LNHDA and CDR2 SQIVND (reference sequence). The CDR3 DNA is TGTGCCAGTAGTACCGCCGGGACACCGAACACTGAAGCTTTCTTT. It translates to CASSTAGTPNTEAFF.

The chain employs TRBV6-1 and TRBJ2-7; D gene unclear. The CDR3 covers 13 residues. Trimming cost V 1 base and J 5 bases, with 9 bases left between them. Germline V gives CDR1 MNHNS, CDR2 SASEGT. CDR3 sequence: CASSEVYRDEQYF. CDR3 coding DNA: TGTGCCAGCAGTGAAGTTTATAGAGACGAGCAGTACTTC.

There are many counts of this clone. The J gene is TRBJ1-2, the V gene TRBV11-3, with 7 positions matching TRBD1. CDR3 size: 16 residues. The J segment lost 1 base and the V segment lost 1 base, leaving 6 bases of the junction unmatched. Germline CDR1 is SGHNT and CDR2 is YENEEA. DNA of the CDR3: TGTGCCAGCAGCTTAGTGGGACAGCCTCTTAACTATGGCTACACCTTC. Translating gives CASSLVGQPLNYGYTF.

The V and J genes are TRBV25-1 and TRBJ1-2; a weak D match, TRBD1 (6 bases). This CDR3 is built from 13 residues. Germline V gene lookup returns CDR1 MGHDK and CDR2 SYGVNS. The germline V and J ends were trimmed by 2 bases and 4 bases, with 8 bases remaining between them. Here the CDR3 reads CASSEQGFYGYTF. Here the CDR3 DNA reads TGTGCCAGCAGTGAACAGGGGTTCTATGGCTACACCTTC.

The chain joins TRBV12-1 to TRBJ1-1; TRBD1, the table's D call, was not compared with the DNA. TRBV12-1 is listed as a pseudogene. CDR3 length equals 17 residues. The chain's CDR3 is CASSFGQGLSAHTEAFF. CDR3 nucleotides: TGTGCCAGCAGCTTTGGGCAGGGATTGTCCGCCCACACTGAAGCTTTCTTT.

There are a few counts of this clone. The chain couples TRBV11-3 to TRBJ2-7, with 7 bases that match TRBD2. After removal of 2 bases from V and 0 bases from J, the junction contained 7 bases not matched to a gene. Germline V lookup: CDR1 SGHNT, CDR2 YENEEA. The CDR3 covers 16 residues. The CDR3 DNA follows: TGTGCCAGCAGCTTACTGGTTGGGACTAACTCCTACGAGCAGTACTTC. Its translation: CASSLLVGTNSYEQYF.

This clone was found a few times. The chain uses TRBV9 and TRBJ1-1; no clear D. CDR1 is SGDLS, CDR2 YYNGEE, per germline. The CDR3 runs 14 residues. Trimming removed 10 bases from V and 1 base from J, with 17 bases in between. As DNA, the CDR3 is TGTGCCCTCACACAACAAACTTCGAACACTGAAGCTTTCTTT. Encoded protein: CALTQQTSNTEAFF.

The chain is built from TRBV6-8 and TRBJ1-2; D gene uncertain. This CDR3 is built from 14 residues. Germline-derived CDR1 and CDR2 are MNHGY and SAAAGT. V was shortened by 1 base and J by 2 bases, with 8 bases between the two germline ends. This CDR3 reads CASSYFGPNYGYTF. Here the CDR3 DNA reads TGTGCCAGCAGTTACTTCGGACCCAACTATGGCTACACCTTC.

The V and J genes are TRBV11-3 and TRBJ2-1; the match to TRBD2 covers 11 bases. The CDR3 covers 16 residues. Unmatched junction bases numbered 11, after V lost 6 bases and J lost 7 bases. Germline CDR1 and CDR2: SGHNT and YENEEA. The CDR3 DNA reads as TGTGCCAGCAGTCTCCTTAGCGGGGGGGCCATAAATGAGCAGTTCTTC. Translating it yields CASSLLSGGAINEQFF.

This clone has more than one count but fewer than ten. The chain has TRBV6-7 and TRBJ1-4; D is ambiguous. TRBV6-7 is reported as an ORF; its role is uncertain. The CDR3 extends over 11 amino acids. Trimming removed 4 bases from V and 8 bases from J, with 5 bases in between. As DNA, the CDR3 is TGTGCCAGCAGTTTGGTGGAAAAACTGTTTTTT. Its translation: CASSLVEKLFF.

This clone appeared a few times. This chain links TRBV9 with TRBJ2-5; D is unclear. CDR1 and CDR2 (germline): SGDLS, YYNGEE. The CDR3 sequence is 12 residues long. The germline V and J ends were trimmed by 5 bases and 5 bases, with 10 bases remaining between them. This CDR3 reads CASSGGRETQYF. For the CDR3, the DNA is TGTGCCAGCAGTGGTGGTCGCGAGACCCAGTACTTC.

The rearrangement links TRBV11-3 to TRBJ1-1, with D unresolved. This CDR3 spans 15 amino acids. CDR1 is SGHNT, CDR2 YENEEA, per germline. Deletions cut 5 bases from V and 0 bases from J, with 13 bases between. The CDR3, as DNA: TGTGCCAGCAGCCGATCTACTCAATTGAACACTGAAGCTTTCTTT. It translates to CASSRSTQLNTEAFF.

This clone was seen more than once but under ten times. V gene TRBV6-8 combines with J gene TRBJ2-3, with D hard to call. V lost 6 bases and J 1 base, leaving 11 bases between the germline ends. Germline assignment: CDR1 MNHGY and CDR2 SAAAGT. The CDR3 is 14 residues long. This CDR3 reads CASSPVAGTDTQYF. The CDR3, as DNA: TGTGCCAGCAGCCCGGTCGCGGGCACAGATACGCAGTATTTT.